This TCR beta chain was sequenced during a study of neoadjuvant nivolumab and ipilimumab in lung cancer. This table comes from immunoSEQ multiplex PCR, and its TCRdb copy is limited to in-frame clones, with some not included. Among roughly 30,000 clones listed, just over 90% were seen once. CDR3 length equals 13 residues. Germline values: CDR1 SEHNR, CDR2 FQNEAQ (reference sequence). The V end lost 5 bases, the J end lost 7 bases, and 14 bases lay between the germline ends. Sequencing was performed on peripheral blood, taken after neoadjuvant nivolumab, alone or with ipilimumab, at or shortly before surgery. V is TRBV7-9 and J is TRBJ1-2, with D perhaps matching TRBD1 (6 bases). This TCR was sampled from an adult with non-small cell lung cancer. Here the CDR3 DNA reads TGTGCCAGCAGCCTTGGGACATTAAGTGGCTACACCTTC. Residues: CASSLGTLSGYTF.